This T cell receptor beta chain was found in a study of CD4 T cell repertoires in COVID-19 (dated by TCRdb to about 2021). Study-wide context: To analyze cross-reactivity, the CFSE-low cells were expanded with IL-2 for about ten days and then labeled again and restimulated with spike proteins from other coronaviruses. In COVID-19-recovered individuals, the study described naturally processed CD4+ T cell responses to SARS-CoV-2 spike and nucleoprotein and used TCR Vbeta sequencing to evaluate clonal composition. TCR Vbeta repertoire analysis of SARS-CoV-2-reactive T cells was conducted at the subset level in a few recovered individuals. General findings and caveats noted by the study authors: Between about 7 and 25% of SARS-CoV-2 clonotypes were also detected in secondary cultures stimulated with SARS-CoV and/or HKU1 spike, a finding consistent with cross-reactivity. Several of the most expanded SARS-CoV-2-reactive clonotypes were present in two or all three memory subsets, which suggests intraclonal diversification.

Comment on this clone: Which antigen it targets is not known. No qualities accompany the bases; no much larger clone lies one base away.

Library preparation was by the immunoSEQ multiplex PCR assay. In the authors' own workflow: To quantify how much the repertoires of different subsets overlapped, the Chao-Jaccard similarity index was used along with counts of shared clonotypes. Imported from immuneACCESS, the table was reduced by TCRdb to in-frame sequences with V and J called. These copies leave out some clones; in studies compared against another copy, an unresolved V gene accounts for under half, and the cause of the remainder is not known. Clone size and the V and J calls come from that table; the DNA yielded D and trimming. The sample table records fewer than 100,000 clones; about 83% of these occur just once. Of the sample, over 0.45% is held by the ten largest clones. The meaning of the sample's time point label: sample from a COVID-19-recovered individual after infection. Patients who had recovered from mild-to-severe COVID-19 served as donors. Uncultured memory T cell samples were sequenced directly after ex vivo isolation. From peripheral blood mononuclear cells, the researchers isolated CD4+ total memory, central memory, effector memory and circulating T follicular helper cells.

Sequencing used CD4+ T cells from peripheral blood, obtained after recovery from COVID-19. This receptor was identified in a human donor who had COVID-19.

The CDR3 region has the sequence CAWDRVQETQYF. In nucleotides, the sequence is TGTGCCTGGGACAGGGTCCAAGAGACCCAGTACTTC. The chain is assembled from TRBV30 and TRBJ2-5, and 7 junction bases match TRBD1. Based on the germline V gene (reference sequence), the CDR1 and CDR2 sequences are GTSNPN and SVGIG. From cysteine to phenylalanine, the CDR3 is 12 amino acids long. Left in the record is the CDR3 DNA by itself, 36 bases read in frame from the first base. Trimming takes 5 bases off V and 1 base off J; junction bases not matched to a gene: 1.